One sample yielded the 27 T cell receptor beta chains listed below, sequenced in a study of cytomegalovirus exposure and HLA in healthy donors. Primers: 60 Vbeta forward and 13 Jbeta reverse. TCRdb keeps only in-frame clones here, not all; method: immunoSEQ multiplex PCR. The sample holds more than 80,000 clones, roughly 69% seen once. Material: PBMCs. These receptors all come from a man in his forties or fifties in good health and CMV-seronegative.

The V call is TRBV5-1, the J call TRBJ2-7; no clear D. Trimming took off 1 base at V and 2 bases at J, with 10 bases between the two ends. The CDR3 covers 14 residues. The germline CDR1 and CDR2 sequences are SGHRS and YFSETQ. This CDR3 is CASSLSIHTYEQYF. The CDR3 region has the DNA TGCGCCAGCAGCTTGTCCATCCACACCTACGAGCAGTACTTC.

The CDR3 region has the DNA TGTGCCAGCAGCCCCTGGACAGGGAACACCGGGGAGCTGTTTTTT. Protein sequence: CASSPWTGNTGELFF. J is TRBJ2-2 and V is TRBV5-4, with 7 positions matching TRBD1. The CDR3 has 15 amino acids. In germline, CDR1 is SGHNT, CDR2 YYREEE (reference sequence). With 4 bases clipped from V and 1 base from J, the junction kept 4 bases outside the gene matches.

The J gene is TRBJ2-2, the V gene TRBV27, with a possible D match to TRBD1 (6 bases). The germline CDR1 and CDR2 sequences are MNHEY and SMNVEV (reference sequence). The CDR3 is 14 residues long. V was shortened by 9 bases and J by 5 bases, with 16 bases between the two germline ends. The CDR3 DNA sequence: TGTGCCAGACTTATACGAGGACAGACCGGGGAGCTGTTTTTT. This translates into CARLIRGQTGELFF.

This chain links TRBV6-6 with TRBJ1-5; TRBD1 agrees at 9 bases. CDR3 length equals 13 residues. Germline-derived CDR1 and CDR2 are MNHNY and SVGAGI (reference sequence). Unmatched junction bases numbered 2, after V lost 5 bases and J lost 6 bases. CDR3 coding DNA: TGTGCCAGCAGTACAGGGGGCTTTCAGCCCCAGCATTTT. Translation gives CASSTGGFQPQHF.

J is TRBJ1-1 and V is TRBV15; D might be TRBD1 (5 bases). The germline V gene encodes CDR1 LNHNV and CDR2 YYDKDF (reference sequence). V dropped 5 bases and J dropped 1 base, with 11 bases sitting between them. This CDR3 has 14 amino acids. The CDR3 spells CATSPEQGNTEAFF. As DNA, the CDR3 is TGTGCCACCAGCCCCGAGCAGGGGAACACTGAAGCTTTCTTT.

This chain connects TRBV7-6 to TRBJ2-2; no clear D gene. The CDR3 is 14 residues long. CDR1 SGHVS and CDR2 FNYEAQ come from the germline V gene. Trimming removed 6 bases at V and 6 bases at J, with 14 bases between. Written as DNA, the CDR3 is TGTGCCAGCAGGATCCGAACGGCGGCCGGGGAGCTGTTTTTT. Residues: CASRIRTAAGELFF.

The chain uses TRBV25-1 and TRBJ2-7; D remains unclear. There are 14 residues in the CDR3. In germline, CDR1 is MGHDK, CDR2 SYGVNS. Trimming took 3 bases from V and 2 from J, leaving 11 bases between them. The CDR3 DNA is TGTGCCAGCAGTGAGAGACTCTCTACCTACGAGCAGTACTTC. Its protein product is CASSERLSTYEQYF.

This clone has a handful of counts. The chain carries TRBV28 and TRBJ2-1, with 9 nucleotides matching TRBD1. The germline gives CDR1 MDHEN, CDR2 SYDVKM. The CDR3 consists of 15 residues. The ends lost 6 bases at V and 0 bases at J; junction bases unmatched: 3. The CDR3 protein is CASSPDRGSYNEQFF. In nucleotides, the CDR3 is TGTGCCAGCAGCCCGGACAGGGGCTCCTACAATGAGCAGTTCTTC.

The chain couples TRBV15 to TRBJ1-2, with TRBD1 identical over 8 bases. This CDR3 has 15 residues. The J segment lost 7 bases and the V segment lost 8 bases, leaving 15 bases of the junction unmatched. Germline V gene lookup returns CDR1 LNHNV and CDR2 YYDKDF (reference sequence). CDR3 sequence reads: CATGTGGGWTGGYTF. DNA for the CDR3: TGTGCCACCGGTACAGGGGGAGGATGGACTGGTGGCTACACCTTC.

The V call is TRBV7-9, the J call TRBJ1-4, with 8 bases aligning to TRBD1. Per the germline V gene, CDR1 is SEHNR and CDR2 is FQNEAQ (reference sequence). Trimming at V came to 1 base and at J to 1 base, leaving 5 bases not matched to a gene. The length of the CDR3 is 17 residues. DNA for the CDR3: TGTGCCAGCAGCTTAGGACAGGGGAGGGGAACTAATGAAAAACTGTTTTTT. This encodes CASSLGQGRGTNEKLFF.

The genes are TRBV5-6 and TRBJ2-7; D uncertain. The V end lost 2 bases, the J end lost 0 bases, and 9 bases lay between the germline ends. From germline, CDR1 is SGHDT and CDR2 YYEEEE. CDR3 length: 14 residues. This chain's CDR3 is CASSFSTSSYEQYV. The CDR3 DNA follows: TGTGCCAGCAGCTTTAGCACAAGCTCCTACGAGCAGTACGTC.

The chain is built from TRBV7-2 and TRBJ1-1; maybe TRBD1 (5 bases). Trimming left V 5 bases short and J 0 bases short, with 10 bases between. The CDR3 contains 14 residues. From germline, CDR1 is SGHTA and CDR2 FQGNSA. The CDR3 coding sequence is TGTGCCAGCAGCCCCCGACAGATGAACACTGAAGCTTTCTTT. It translates to CASSPRQMNTEAFF.

The V and J genes are TRBV19 and TRBJ1-1; D is unclear. Trimming took off 4 bases at V and 1 base at J, with 7 bases between the two ends. The CDR3 has 13 residues. Germline lookup yields CDR1 LNHDA and CDR2 SQIVND (reference sequence). CDR3 amino acids: CASSREENTEAFF. CDR3 DNA: TGTGCCAGTAGTAGGGAGGAGAACACTGAAGCTTTCTTT.

The genes are TRBV7-9 and TRBJ2-3, with 8 bases aligning to TRBD2. CDR1 and CDR2 from the germline V gene are SEHNR and FQNEAQ (reference sequence). Unmatched junction bases numbered 5, after V lost 6 bases and J lost 0 bases. The length of the CDR3 is 15 residues. The CDR3 region is CASRLTSGSTDTQYF. The CDR3 DNA sequence: TGTGCCAGCAGGTTAACTAGCGGAAGCACAGATACGCAGTATTTT. Variable domain in full (rest from reference TRBV7-9 and TRBJ2-3): DTGVSQNPRHKITKRGQNVTFRCDPISEHNRLYWYRQTLGQGPEFLTYFQNEAQLEKSRLLSDRFSAERPKGSFSTLEIQRTEQGDSAMYLCASRLTSGSTDTQYFGPGTRLTVL.

This clone was observed a handful of times. This rearrangement joins TRBV13 to TRBJ1-2; weak D call: TRBD1 (6 bases). Germline V gene data show CDR1 as PRHDT and CDR2 as FYEKMQ (reference sequence). Trimming removed 3 bases at V and 4 bases at J, with 12 bases between. This CDR3 has 14 residues. The CDR3 reads CASSLRGRIYGYTF. The CDR3 DNA sequence: TGTGCCAGCAGCTTGAGGGGGAGAATCTATGGCTACACCTTC.

This clone was seen more than once but under ten times. The chain joins TRBV5-1 to TRBJ2-5, with D perhaps matching TRBD2 (7 bases). The CDR3 spans 15 residues. In germline, CDR1 is SGHRS, CDR2 YFSETQ. The ends were cut back, 2 bases at V and 3 bases at J, with 14 bases in the middle. The CDR3: CASSLQQGGEETQYF. In DNA, the CDR3 is TGCGCCAGCAGCTTACAACAGGGAGGGGAAGAGACCCAGTACTTC. The whole variable domain, filled in from reference TRBV5-1 and TRBJ2-5, reads KAGVTQTPRYLIKTRGQQVTLSCSPISGHRSVSWYQQTPGQGLQFLFEYFSETQRNKGNFPGRFSGRQFSNSRSEMNVSTLELGDSALYLCASSLQQGGEETQYFGPGTRLLVL.

This clone was recorded once. CDR3 amino acids: CASSVIGSETQYF. Written as DNA, the CDR3 is TGCGCCAGCAGCGTGATCGGGTCGGAGACCCAGTACTTC. This sequence joins TRBV5-1 and TRBJ2-5; D is uncertain. Germline loops: CDR1 SGHRS, CDR2 YFSETQ. The CDR3 loop spans 13 amino acids. The V and J ends lost 4 bases and 5 bases respectively, with 12 bases between them.

CDR3 nucleotides: TGCGCCAGCAGCCAAGGCGGGAGGGCCACAGATACGCAGTATTTT. The encoded protein is CASSQGGRATDTQYF. The V and J genes are TRBV4-3 and TRBJ2-3; 9 bases are shared with TRBD2. The trim removed 1 base at V and 2 bases at J, leaving 1 base unmatched. This CDR3 is built from 15 residues. The germline V gene encodes CDR1 LGHNA and CDR2 YSLEER.

The V and J genes are TRBV6-5 and TRBJ1-2, with a tentative D call TRBD1 (6 bases). The CDR3 has 15 amino acids. Germline loops: CDR1 MNHEY, CDR2 SVGAGI. Between the trimmed V and J ends, which lost 6 bases and 0 bases, there was a span of 14 bases. The CDR3 protein is CASRSPGQTNYGYTF. In nucleotides, the CDR3 is TGTGCCAGCAGGTCCCCGGGACAAACTAACTATGGCTACACCTTC.

The chain has TRBV4-3 and TRBJ1-3; 11 bases are shared with TRBD1. The germline gives CDR1 LGHNA, CDR2 YSLEER. This CDR3 spans 15 amino acids. The ends lost 1 base at V and 6 bases at J; junction bases unmatched: 2. CDR3 sequence: CASSQGTGGENTIYF. CDR3 nucleotides: TGCGCCAGCAGCCAAGGGACAGGGGGCGAAAACACCATATATTTT.

This CDR3 reads CASSGSGANVLTF. CDR3 in DNA: TGTGCCAGCTCCGGCTCTGGGGCCAACGTCCTGACTTTC. The rearrangement joins TRBV5-6 to TRBJ2-6; D not certain. The CDR3 is 13 residues long. V shed 7 bases and J shed 0 bases, with 5 bases lying between them. Germline V gives CDR1 SGHDT, CDR2 YYEEEE.

The rearrangement links TRBV4-1 to TRBJ2-7; TRBD1 agrees at 8 bases. In germline, CDR1 is MGHRA, CDR2 YSYEKL. This CDR3 spans 14 amino acids. Losses at the gene ends were 4 bases for V and 3 bases for J; bases not matched to a gene: 5. The CDR3 is CASSRPGQDYEQYF. The CDR3 DNA reads TGCGCCAGCAGCCGCCCGGGACAGGACTACGAGCAGTACTTC.

The chain joins TRBV29-1 to TRBJ1-2; D might be TRBD1 (6 bases). This CDR3 has 15 amino acids. Germline-derived CDR1 and CDR2 are SQVTM and ANQGSEA. The germline V and J ends were trimmed by 0 bases and 4 bases, with 15 bases remaining between them. This CDR3 reads CSVEDLRAGVYGYTF. CDR3 DNA sequence: TGCAGCGTTGAAGATCTTAGGGCAGGGGTCTATGGCTACACCTTC.

This chain joins TRBV4-2 and TRBJ1-2; 9 bases agree with TRBD1. Trimming cost V 2 bases and J 7 bases; bases outside gene matches: 8. This CDR3 comprises 15 residues. Germline assignment: CDR1 LGHNA and CDR2 YNFKEQ. The CDR3 nucleotides read TGTGCCAGCAGCCAACCGGACAGGGGCCCTGGTGGCTACACCTTC. It codes for CASSQPDRGPGGYTF.

This clone was found a few times. The V gene is TRBV7-3, the J gene TRBJ1-6, with 9 positions matching TRBD1. Losses at the gene ends were 5 bases for V and 8 bases for J; bases not matched to a gene: 7. Looked up from germline, CDR1 is SGHTA and CDR2 is FQGTGA. CDR3 length: 15 amino acids. The CDR3 loop is CASSRSGQGHSPLHF. CDR3 DNA sequence: TGTGCCAGCAGCCGCTCGGGACAGGGTCATTCACCCCTCCACTTT.

This clone appeared a few times. This sequence joins TRBV20-1 and TRBJ1-1; no clear D gene. V gave up 3 bases and J gave up 5 bases, with 7 bases separating them. This CDR3 region has 11 residues. CDR1 and CDR2 from the germline V gene are DFQATT and SNEGSKA (reference sequence). The CDR3 reads CSASRRTEAFF. The CDR3 nucleotides are TGCAGTGCTAGTCGGCGGACTGAAGCTTTCTTT.

V is TRBV5-1 and J is TRBJ2-5; 9 bases are shared with TRBD2. The V segment lost 1 base and the J segment 3 bases; nucleotides outside the gene matches: 7. CDR1 is SGHRS and CDR2 is YFSETQ in the germline V gene. The CDR3 spans 16 residues. Here the CDR3 DNA reads TGCGCCAGCAGCTTGAATCCAGCGGGGGGTGAAGAGACCCAGTACTTC. Translated, it gives CASSLNPAGGEETQYF.